These 19 T cell receptor beta chains share one sample of origin, sequenced in a study of T cell responses to AZD1222 COVID-19 vaccine. The data were produced by immunoSEQ multiplex PCR, yet TCRdb's version contains in-frame clones alone and is incomplete. The profile shows 150,000 to 180,000 clones, 70% to 90% of them singletons. The sequencing used peripheral blood, collected on day 0 of MenACWY control vaccination. The receptors were sampled from an adult in good health.

Points on this clone: Other DNA sequences in this sample translate to the same CDR3. The genes are TRBV5-1 and TRBJ2-3; perhaps TRBD1 as D (5 bases). With 0 bases removed from V and 4 bases from J, the gap between germline ends came to 12 bases. There are 15 residues in the CDR3. From germline, CDR1 is SGHRS and CDR2 YFSETQ. CDR3 nucleotides: TGCGCCAGCAGCTTGGGGGGCGGTGGAGCAGATACGCAGTATTTT. Translating it yields CASSLGGGGADTQYF.

V usage is TRBV5-1 and J usage is TRBJ2-1; 14 bases agree with TRBD2. After removal of 0 bases from V and 3 bases from J, the junction contained 2 bases not matched to a gene. In germline, CDR1 is SGHRS, CDR2 YFSETQ. The length of the CDR3 is 17 residues. Here the CDR3 reads CASSLGLAGGIYNEQFF. The DNA for the CDR3 is TGCGCCAGCAGCTTGGGACTAGCGGGAGGGATCTACAATGAGCAGTTCTTC. Supplemented by reference TRBV5-1 and TRBJ2-1, the full variable domain reads KAGVTQTPRYLIKTRGQQVTLSCSPISGHRSVSWYQQTPGQGLQFLFEYFSETQRNKGNFPGRFSGRQFSNSRSEMNVSTLELGDSALYLCASSLGLAGGIYNEQFFGPGTRLTVL.

The V gene is TRBV6-1, the J gene TRBJ1-2; D gene unclear. Trimming shortened V by 1 base and J by 5 bases, and 2 bases separated the two germline ends. In germline, CDR1 is MNHNS, CDR2 SASEGT. The CDR3 loop spans 11 amino acids. CDR3 DNA: TGTGCCAGCAGTGAAGGGTATGGCTACACCTTC. This sequence encodes CASSEGYGYTF.

The chain couples TRBV2 to TRBJ2-7, with a tentative D call TRBD1 (6 bases). Germline assignment: CDR1 SNHLY and CDR2 FYNNEI. The V end lost 7 bases, the J end lost 4 bases, and 14 bases lay between the germline ends. The CDR3 is made up of 13 amino acids. Here the CDR3 reads CASIRYREYEQYF. CDR3 sequence (DNA): TGTGCCAGCATTCGTTACAGGGAGTACGAGCAGTACTTC.

This clone was seen only a few times. The chain employs TRBV5-4 and TRBJ2-6; D call uncertain. The ends were cut back, 1 base at V and 0 bases at J, with 8 bases in the middle. This CDR3 is 16 amino acids long. CDR1 and CDR2 from the germline V gene are SGHNT and YYREEE (reference sequence). The CDR3 coding sequence is TGTGCCAGCAGCTTGTTGCCGGGCTCTGGGGCCAACGTCCTGACTTTC. As protein: CASSLLPGSGANVLTF.

The rearrangement uses TRBV7-2 and TRBJ2-3; D call uncertain. V dropped 0 bases and J dropped 2 bases, with 0 bases sitting between them. The CDR3 is 12 residues long. Germline-derived CDR1 and CDR2 are SGHTA and FQGNSA. The CDR3 DNA reads TGTGCCAGCAGCTTAGCCACAGATACGCAGTATTTT. Its protein product is CASSLATDTQYF.

Here the CDR3 reads CASSLAGQNYGYTF. CDR3 coding DNA: TGTGCCAGCAGCTTAGCCGGGCAGAACTATGGCTACACCTTC. The chain combines TRBV7-2 with TRBJ1-2; D call uncertain. This CDR3 is built from 14 residues. Trimming removed 0 bases from V and 2 bases from J, with 7 bases in between. The germline CDR1 and CDR2 sequences are SGHTA and FQGNSA.

The chain has TRBV12-3 or TRBV12-4 and TRBJ1-5; D unclear. The CDR3 has 13 residues. The ends were cut back, 4 bases at V and 0 bases at J, with 4 bases in the middle. The CDR3 coding sequence is TGTGCCAGCAGTTCGGATAGCAATCAGCCCCAGCATTTT. Translated, it gives CASSSDSNQPQHF.

The rearrangement uses TRBV5-8 and TRBJ2-7; D not certain. The CDR3 length is 13 residues. Looked up from germline, CDR1 is SGHTS and CDR2 is YDEGEE. CDR3: CASSFVRTYEQYV. In DNA, the CDR3 is TGTGCCAGTAGCTTTGTCAGGACCTACGAGCAGTACGTC.

The rearrangement links TRBV18 to TRBJ2-1, with unresolved D. Looked up from germline, CDR1 is KGHSH and CDR2 is LQKENI. Trimming pared 2 bases from V and 0 bases from J, leaving 11 bases between. The CDR3 loop spans 16 amino acids. The DNA of the CDR3 is TGTGCCAGCTCACCAAATGCCGGGTCCTCCTACAATGAGCAGTTCTTC. Its translation: CASSPNAGSSYNEQFF.

The chain links TRBV4-1 to TRBJ1-3, with TRBD1 as a possible D gene (5 bases). The germline V and J ends were trimmed by 4 bases and 4 bases, with 11 bases remaining between them. The length of the CDR3 is 14 residues. Germline V lookup: CDR1 MGHRA, CDR2 YSYEKL. The CDR3 sequence: CASSPTGPGNTIYF. In DNA form, the CDR3 reads TGCGCCAGCAGCCCCACGGGGCCAGGAAACACCATATATTTT.

The chain has TRBV3-1 (or the pseudogene TRBV3-2) and TRBJ1-5, with D possibly matching TRBD1 (5 bases). The length of the CDR3 is 17 residues. V was trimmed by 1 base and J by 2 bases, leaving 15 bases between them. CDR1 is LGHDT, CDR2 YNNKEL, per germline (reference sequence). CDR3 residues: CASSQVGGLAGNQPQHF. The DNA of the CDR3 is TGTGCCAGCAGCCAAGTGGGGGGACTGGCGGGCAATCAGCCCCAGCATTTT.

The rearrangement joins TRBV10-3 to TRBJ1-2; 9 bases are a match to TRBD1. The V segment lost 8 bases and the J segment 8 bases; nucleotides outside the gene matches: 27. Germline loops: CDR1 ENHRY, CDR2 SYGVKD. The CDR3 length is 19 residues. CDR3 DNA sequence: TGTGCCATCTACTCCGCTCGAGAACGTACCGAAACAGGGGGCGAAGGCTACACCTTC. It translates to CAIYSARERTETGGEGYTF.

V is TRBV10-3 and J is TRBJ1-6, with 10 bases identical to TRBD1. The V gene end was trimmed by 5 bases and the J gene end by 7 bases; junction bases not matched to a gene: 2. The CDR3 sequence is 14 residues long. Germline V gene lookup returns CDR1 ENHRY and CDR2 SYGVKD. CDR3 DNA: TGTGCCATCAGTAGGACAGGGGGAAATTCACCCCTCCACTTT. Amino acids: CAISRTGGNSPLHF.

This chain links TRBV7-2 with TRBJ2-5; no reliable D call. This CDR3 region has 12 residues. Germline assignment: CDR1 SGHTA and CDR2 FQGNSA. Between the trimmed V and J ends, which lost 4 bases and 5 bases, there was a span of 8 bases. CDR3 DNA: TGTGCCAGCAGCTCCTGGGGTGAGACCCAGTACTTC. Translating gives CASSSWGETQYF.

The rearrangement links TRBV25-1 to TRBJ2-7; D perhaps matches TRBD2 (6 bases). Trimming took off 3 bases at V and 4 bases at J, with 19 bases between the two ends. Germline CDR1 MGHDK, CDR2 SYGVNS. The CDR3 loop spans 16 amino acids. The CDR3 region has the DNA TGTGCCAGCAGTGACACCCGGGACTCAGTACAATACGAGCAGTACTTC. It codes for CASSDTRDSVQYEQYF.

J is TRBJ1-4 and V is TRBV19; no definite D call. This CDR3 comprises 14 residues. Deletions cut 3 bases from V and 8 bases from J, with 13 bases between. Germline loops: CDR1 LNHDA, CDR2 SQIVND (reference sequence). This CDR3 is CASSMGHKPEKLFF. CDR3 coding DNA: TGTGCCAGTAGTATGGGCCACAAACCAGAAAAACTGTTTTTT. The full variable domain, with the rest looked up from reference TRBV19 and TRBJ1-4, is DGGITQSPKYLFRKEGQNVTLSCEQNLNHDAMYWYRQDPGQGLRLIYYSQIVNDFQKGDIAEGYSVSREKKESFPLTVTSAQKNPTAFYLCASSMGHKPEKLFFGSGTQLSVL.

This clone was counted once. The chain carries TRBV10-3 and TRBJ2-2; no clear D. The germline V gene has CDR1 ENHRY and CDR2 SYGVKD. V dropped 7 bases and J dropped 9 bases, with 12 bases sitting between them. The CDR3 loop spans 12 amino acids. The CDR3, as DNA: TGTGCCATCACCGACGACGGACGGGAGCTGTTTTTT. As protein: CAITDDGRELFF.

The CDR3 DNA sequence: TGTGCCAGCAGCTTGTCCCCTTTACAGGGGCATCAGCCCCAGCATTTT. Residues: CASSLSPLQGHQPQHF. This chain connects TRBV7-2 to TRBJ1-5, with 7 bases identical to TRBD1. V dropped 3 bases and J dropped 5; count of bases not matched to a gene: 10. Per the germline V gene, CDR1 is SGHTA and CDR2 is FQGNSA. CDR3 length equals 16 residues.